This TCR beta chain was observed in a study of Ad26.COV2.S vaccination and SARS-CoV-2 variants. Generated by immunoSEQ multiplex PCR, the TCRdb table keeps only in-frame clones and is missing some. The sample lists under 95,000 clones, roughly 85% occurring once. Study-level points and caveats: Participants given vaccine showed non-spike TCR breadth similar to that of placebo recipients. Placebo recipients showed lower spike-specific TCR breadth than vaccinees. Considerable breadth of spike-specific CD8+ and CD4+ T cell responses has reportedly been documented following vaccination.

This CDR3 has 14 residues. Per the germline V gene, CDR1 is MNHEY and CDR2 is SMNVEV (reference sequence). V was trimmed by 2 bases and J by 2 bases, leaving 6 bases between them. This clone was picked up many times. Its antigen is not identified. The sequence came from a human donor who had recovered from COVID-19. The chain recombines TRBV27 with TRBJ2-2; D is unresolved. The sequences come from peripheral blood, collected after recovery from COVID-19. CDR3 loop: CASSLTTNTGELFF. Here the CDR3 DNA reads TGTGCCAGCAGTTTAACCACTAACACCGGGGAGCTGTTTTTT.